The rows below give T cell receptor beta chains drawn from one sample of a study of blood T cell repertoires in COVID-19. The method was immunoSEQ multiplex PCR; TCRdb's version includes in-frame clones alone and lacks a portion of them. The data contain roughly 150,000 clones, approximately 82% of them singletons. The sample consisted of PBMCs or T cells enriched from blood (not recorded which). The source of these receptors is a man aged 55 to 69 who had recovered from COVID-19. The CDR3 runs from the conserved cysteine through the conserved F or W. The D gene is left open where the match is weak. A clone size is listed for some rows: how often the clone was seen (once, few, many), or a class if it is expanded.

j_call: TRBJ1-2
v_call: TRBV7-9
d_call: NA
clone_size: NA
cdr3_aa: CASSPNSDSFNYGYTF
cdr3_nt: TGTGCCAGCAGCCCAAATTCGGACAGCTTTAACTATGGCTACACCTTC

j_call: TRBJ2-1
v_call: TRBV5-1
d_call: TRBD1
clone_size: NA
cdr3_aa: CASSLGIPGQDRNEQFF
cdr3_nt: TGCGCCAGCAGCTTGGGTATCCCGGGACAGGACCGCAATGAGCAGTTCTTC

j_call: TRBJ1-6
v_call: TRBV7-6
d_call: TRBD1
clone_size: NA
cdr3_aa: CASSYRGNSPLHF
cdr3_nt: TGTGCCAGCAGCTACAGGGGAAATTCACCCCTCCACTTT

j_call: TRBJ2-1
v_call: TRBV7-9
d_call: NA
clone_size: NA
cdr3_aa: CASSSGQGRAYNEQFF
cdr3_nt: TGTGCCAGCAGCTCAGGGCAGGGGCGGGCTTACAATGAGCAGTTCTTC

j_call: TRBJ1-1
v_call: TRBV19
d_call: NA
clone_size: NA
cdr3_aa: CAAGEIKGTEAFF
cdr3_nt: TGTGCCGCAGGGGAAATTAAGGGCACTGAAGCTTTCTTT

j_call: TRBJ2-2
v_call: TRBV27
d_call: TRBD1
clone_size: NA
cdr3_aa: CASIAWTGAKTGELFF
cdr3_nt: TGTGCCAGCATCGCATGGACAGGGGCTAAAACCGGGGAGCTGTTTTTT

j_call: TRBJ1-1
v_call: TRBV28
d_call: TRBD1
clone_size: NA
cdr3_aa: CASSPSYRGRDTEAFF
cdr3_nt: TGTGCCAGCAGTCCCTCGTACAGGGGGCGGGACACTGAAGCTTTCTTT

j_call: TRBJ2-3
v_call: TRBV4-2
d_call: NA
clone_size: NA
cdr3_aa: CASSRVAAVTDTQYF
cdr3_nt: TGTGCCAGCAGCAGGGTAGCGGCAGTCACAGATACGCAGTATTTT

j_call: TRBJ1-1
v_call: TRBV7-8
d_call: NA
clone_size: NA
cdr3_aa: CASSPGGSDTEAFF
cdr3_nt: TGTGCCAGCAGCCCGGGGGGAAGTGACACTGAAGCTTTCTTT

j_call: TRBJ2-4
v_call: TRBV6-5
d_call: NA
clone_size: few
cdr3_aa: CATFGQNIQYF
cdr3_nt: TGTGCCACCTTTGGCCAAAACATTCAGTACTTC

j_call: TRBJ1-5
v_call: TRBV19
d_call: TRBD1
clone_size: NA
cdr3_aa: CASSIDARGRISNQPQHF
cdr3_nt: TGTGCCAGTAGTATAGATGCCAGGGGGAGGATAAGCAATCAGCCCCAGCATTTT

j_call: TRBJ2-1
v_call: TRBV21-1
d_call: NA
clone_size: NA
cdr3_aa: CASSNYSLRTDEQFF
cdr3_nt: TGTGCCAGCAGCAACTACTCCCTAAGGACAGATGAGCAGTTCTTC

j_call: TRBJ2-7
v_call: TRBV6-5
d_call: NA
clone_size: NA
cdr3_aa: CASTGGDSLYYEQYF
cdr3_nt: TGTGCCAGTACTGGAGGGGACAGCCTGTACTACGAGCAGTACTTC

j_call: TRBJ2-1
v_call: TRBV28
d_call: TRBD2
clone_size: NA
cdr3_aa: CAADRGSSYNEQFF
cdr3_nt: TGTGCCGCGGATCGCGGGAGCTCCTACAATGAGCAGTTCTTC

j_call: TRBJ2-3
v_call: TRBV7-3
d_call: TRBD1
clone_size: NA
cdr3_aa: CASSLNRGQGGNTQYF
cdr3_nt: TGTGCCAGCAGCTTAAATCGGGGACAGGGTGGGAATACGCAGTATTTT

j_call: TRBJ1-1
v_call: TRBV6-5
d_call: NA
clone_size: NA
cdr3_aa: CASSYPSGDKNTEAFF
cdr3_nt: TGTGCCAGCAGCTACCCAAGCGGGGATAAAAACACTGAAGCTTTCTTT

j_call: TRBJ2-1
v_call: TRBV7-8
d_call: TRBD1
clone_size: once
cdr3_aa: CASSLGTAGGEQFF
cdr3_nt: TGTGCCAGCAGCTTGGGGACAGCTGGGGGTGAGCAGTTCTTC

j_call: TRBJ1-1
v_call: TRBV28
d_call: NA
clone_size: NA
cdr3_aa: CASSPSPRNTEAFF
cdr3_nt: TGTGCCAGCAGCCCTTCCCCCCGGAACACTGAAGCTTTCTTT

j_call: TRBJ1-1
v_call: TRBV5-6
d_call: NA
clone_size: once
cdr3_aa: CASGTGRANTEAFF
cdr3_nt: TGTGCCAGCGGCACGGGCAGGGCGAACACTGAAGCTTTCTTT

j_call: TRBJ1-1
v_call: TRBV28
d_call: TRBD1
clone_size: NA
cdr3_aa: CASSSTGGDGHTEAFF
cdr3_nt: TGTGCCAGCAGTTCGACAGGGGGCGACGGGCACACTGAAGCTTTCTTT

j_call: TRBJ1-1
v_call: TRBV5-1
d_call: TRBD1
clone_size: NA
cdr3_aa: CASSRTGNTEAFF
cdr3_nt: TGCGCCAGCAGCCGGACAGGTAACACTGAAGCTTTCTTT

j_call: TRBJ1-1
v_call: TRBV6-5
d_call: TRBD1
clone_size: NA
cdr3_aa: CASRAGTVNTEAFF
cdr3_nt: TGTGCCAGCAGAGCCGGGACAGTGAACACTGAAGCTTTCTTT

j_call: TRBJ1-6
v_call: TRBV10-1
d_call: TRBD1
clone_size: once
cdr3_aa: CASRDRGPSSYNSPLHF
cdr3_nt: TGCGCCAGCAGGGACAGGGGGCCGAGCTCCTATAATTCACCCCTCCACTTT

j_call: TRBJ1-6
v_call: TRBV30
d_call: NA
clone_size: NA
cdr3_aa: CAWRFPGDSPLHF
cdr3_nt: TGTGCCTGGAGATTTCCGGGGGATTCACCCCTCCACTTT

j_call: TRBJ1-2
v_call: TRBV28
d_call: NA
clone_size: NA
cdr3_aa: CASSRPREAWGYTF
cdr3_nt: TGTGCCAGCAGTCGCCCCAGGGAGGCATGGGGCTACACCTTC

j_call: TRBJ2-2
v_call: TRBV24-1
d_call: NA
clone_size: NA
cdr3_aa: CATREGAGELFF
cdr3_nt: TGTGCCACCAGAGAGGGGGCCGGGGAGCTGTTTTTT

j_call: TRBJ2-1
v_call: TRBV19
d_call: NA
clone_size: NA
cdr3_aa: CASSISTIDSSYNEQFF
cdr3_nt: TGTGCCAGTAGTATTTCCACCATAGATAGCTCCTACAATGAGCAGTTCTTC

j_call: TRBJ2-2
v_call: TRBV27
d_call: NA
clone_size: NA
cdr3_aa: CASSSRRPAAGELFF
cdr3_nt: TGTGCCAGCAGTTCAAGACGGCCGGCGGCCGGGGAGCTGTTTTTT

j_call: TRBJ2-3
v_call: TRBV9
d_call: NA
clone_size: once
cdr3_aa: CASSVSGVGGERQYF
cdr3_nt: TGTGCCAGCAGCGTGTCTGGAGTGGGGGGTGAGAGGCAGTATTTT

j_call: TRBJ2-3
v_call: TRBV28
d_call: NA
clone_size: NA
cdr3_aa: CASSSGAADTQYF
cdr3_nt: TGTGCCAGCAGTTCTGGGGCAGCTGATACGCAGTATTTT

j_call: TRBJ2-2
v_call: TRBV2
d_call: NA
clone_size: NA
cdr3_aa: CASRRTFTGELFF
cdr3_nt: TGTGCCAGCAGGAGGACATTCACCGGGGAGCTGTTTTTT

j_call: TRBJ2-2
v_call: TRBV6-5
d_call: NA
clone_size: NA
cdr3_aa: CASLRDWATGELFF
cdr3_nt: TGTGCCAGCTTACGGGACTGGGCCACCGGGGAGCTGTTTTTT

j_call: TRBJ2-3
v_call: TRBV15
d_call: TRBD2
clone_size: NA
cdr3_aa: CATSRDRLRLAGVPLKTQYF
cdr3_nt: TGTGCCACCAGCAGAGATCGGTTGAGGCTAGCGGGAGTACCCCTTAAGACGCAGTATTTT

j_call: TRBJ1-6
v_call: TRBV11-1
d_call: NA
clone_size: NA
cdr3_aa: CASSSYFLNSPLHF
cdr3_nt: TGTGCCAGCAGCTCCTACTTCCTTAATTCACCCCTCCACTTT

j_call: TRBJ2-1
v_call: TRBV5-8
d_call: TRBD1
clone_size: once
cdr3_aa: CASRLRTGSYNEQFF
cdr3_nt: TGTGCCAGCAGGCTGAGGACAGGTTCCTACAATGAGCAGTTCTTC

j_call: TRBJ2-5
v_call: TRBV6-5
d_call: TRBD1
clone_size: NA
cdr3_aa: CASSPRDRGETQYF
cdr3_nt: TGTGCCAGCAGTCCACGGGACAGGGGAGAGACCCAGTACTTC

j_call: TRBJ2-5
v_call: TRBV24-1
d_call: TRBD2
clone_size: NA
cdr3_aa: CATSDLRAGGQETQYF
cdr3_nt: TGTGCCACCAGTGATTTAAGAGCGGGGGGACAAGAGACCCAGTACTTC

j_call: TRBJ1-2
v_call: TRBV20-1
d_call: NA
clone_size: once
cdr3_aa: CSARKGAGYTF
cdr3_nt: TGCAGTGCTAGAAAAGGGGCTGGCTACACCTTC

j_call: TRBJ1-5
v_call: TRBV18
d_call: TRBD1
clone_size: NA
cdr3_aa: CASLPGQDQPQHF
cdr3_nt: TGTGCCAGCCTTCCGGGACAGGATCAGCCCCAGCATTTT